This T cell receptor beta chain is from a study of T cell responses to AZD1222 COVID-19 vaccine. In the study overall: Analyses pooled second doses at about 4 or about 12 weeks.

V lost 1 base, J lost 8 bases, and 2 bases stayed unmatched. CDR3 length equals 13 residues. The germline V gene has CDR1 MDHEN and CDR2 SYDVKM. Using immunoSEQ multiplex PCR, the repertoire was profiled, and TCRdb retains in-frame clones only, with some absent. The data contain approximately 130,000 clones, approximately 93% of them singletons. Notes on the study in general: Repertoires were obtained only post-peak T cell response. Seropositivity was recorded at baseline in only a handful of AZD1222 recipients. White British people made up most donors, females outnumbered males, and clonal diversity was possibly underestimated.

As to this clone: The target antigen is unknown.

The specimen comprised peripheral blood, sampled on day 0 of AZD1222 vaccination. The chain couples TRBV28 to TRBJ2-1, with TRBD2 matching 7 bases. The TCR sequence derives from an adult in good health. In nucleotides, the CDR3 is TGTGCCAGCAGTTTATCGACTAGCCATGAGCAGTTCTTC. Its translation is CASSLSTSHEQFF.